This entry concerns a single TCR beta chain. This entry belongs to a study of shared clonotypes between healthy human individuals. TCRdb's table, derived via immunoSEQ multiplex PCR, lists solely in-frame clones and lacks some. The sample has around 2.1 million clones, 85% to 95% seen once; the top ten hold under 2%. Naive CD8 populations comprised CD45RO-negative cells positively selected for CCR7, excluding terminally differentiated effector memory CD45RA+ cells. The length of the CDR3 is 13 residues. The source material was naive CD8+ T cells from PBMCs. This chain uses TRBV12-2 with TRBJ2-7. TRBV12-2 is given as a pseudogene. The source of this sequence is a man aged 18 to 35 in good health. Some clones in this sample may be carry-over from other donors' samples. The CDR3 loop reads CASRPSGGPEQYF. The CDR3 coding sequence is TGTGCAAGTCGCCCGTCCGGGGGCCCCGAGCAGTACTTC.